The clone carrying this T cell receptor beta chain has more than one count but fewer than ten. The assay was immunoSEQ multiplex PCR, and TCRdb's table has in-frame clones only and misses some. Of 150,000 or so clones detected, about 81% appear once; the ten largest clones hold approximately 10%. The CDR3 contains 14 residues. The V and J ends lost 2 bases and 0 bases respectively, with 7 bases between them. The germline V gene encodes CDR1 MNHNS and CDR2 SASEGT. This entry is derived from a study of blood T cell repertoires in COVID-19. For the study at large: Acute and convalescent COVID-19 samples came from the United States, Italy and Spain. PBMCs, B-cell-depleted T cells, or T cells were the source of the cDNA or gDNA that made up the material.

This receptor was identified in a man aged 55 to 70 with active or convalescent COVID-19. The sample comprised peripheral blood. V is TRBV6-1 and J is TRBJ1-1; weak D call: TRBD1 (5 bases). The CDR3 DNA follows: TGTGCCAGCAGTGAACGACAGTTGAACACTGAAGCTTTCTTT. Its protein product is CASSERQLNTEAFF.